The 21 T cell receptor beta chains in this list originate from one sample, sequenced in a study of cytotoxic CD8 clonotypes in ibrutinib-treated CLL. Profiling relied on immunoSEQ multiplex PCR, and the TCRdb table lists in-frame clones only, not all of them. The data show 45,000 to 50,000 clones, with roughly 57% seen just once and 32% held by the top ten. The specimen was PBMCs, collected after 12 months of ibrutinib treatment. Every receptor here comes from a human donor with chronic lymphocytic leukemia.

A few counts support this clone. The rearrangement uses TRBV27 and TRBJ2-7, with a tentative D call TRBD1 (6 bases). The CDR3 contains 14 residues. V was shortened by 6 bases and J by 6 bases, with 18 bases between the two germline ends. Germline V gene sequence: CDR1 MNHEY, CDR2 SMNVEV (reference sequence). In nucleotides, the CDR3 is TGTGCCAGCAGGCGGTCAGGGGCGCAGGGCGAGCAGTACTTC. Encoded protein: CASRRSGAQGEQYF.

The chain links TRBV5-1 to TRBJ2-2; 10 bases line up with TRBD1. V shed 7 bases, J shed 8 bases, and the junction held 5 bases outside the gene matches. This CDR3 region has 13 residues. Germline V lookup: CDR1 SGHRS, CDR2 YFSETQ. This chain's CDR3 is CASLGQGTGELFF. The CDR3 bases are TGCGCCAGCTTGGGACAGGGGACGGGGGAGCTGTTTTTT.

This chain joins TRBV28 and TRBJ1-2; 8 nucleotides match TRBD1. V gave up 3 bases and J gave up 8 bases; unmatched junction bases: 8. The germline V gene has CDR1 MDHEN and CDR2 SYDVKM. This CDR3 spans 14 amino acids. The CDR3 nucleotides are TGTGCCAGCAGTTTCTCGACAGGGGTGGGCGGCTACACCTTC. Amino acid sequence: CASSFSTGVGGYTF.

The chain is built from TRBV5-5 and TRBJ1-6; the D is unclear. The ends were cut back, 5 bases at V and 7 bases at J, with 13 bases in the middle. CDR3 length: 14 amino acids. Germline V CDR1 and CDR2: SGHKS, YYEKEE (reference sequence). The CDR3 protein is CASRPAGTNSPLHF. CDR3 coding DNA: TGTGCCAGCAGACCGGCTGGAACAAATTCACCCCTCCACTTT.

The V gene is TRBV4-1, the J gene TRBJ2-3; 8 positions match TRBD2. The length of the CDR3 is 13 residues. Germline CDR1 is MGHRA and CDR2 is YSYEKL. V lost 8 bases and J lost 1; bases outside the gene matches: 2. The CDR3 spells CASRLARTDTQYF. The CDR3 region has the DNA TGCGCCAGCCGACTAGCGCGCACAGATACGCAGTATTTT.

The chain carries TRBV28 and TRBJ2-7, with D possibly TRBD2 on 6 matching bases. V was clipped by 0 bases and J by 0 bases, with 9 bases between them. The CDR3 runs to 15 residues. Germline V gene data show CDR1 as MDHEN and CDR2 as SYDVKM. CDR3 DNA: TGTGCCAGCAGTTTATGGCCTAGCGACTCCTACGAGCAGTACTTC. This encodes CASSLWPSDSYEQYF. Full variable domain (missing parts from reference TRBV28 and TRBJ2-7): DVKVTQSSRYLVKRTGEKVFLECVQDMDHENMFWYRQDPGLGLRLIYFSYDVKMKEKGDIPEGYSVSREKKERFSLILESASTNQTSMYLCASSLWPSDSYEQYFGPGTRLTVT.

This clone was counted only a few times. This chain links TRBV4-2 with TRBJ1-4; no reliable D call. The V end lost 4 bases, the J end lost 5 bases, and 11 bases lay between the germline ends. Germline values: CDR1 LGHNA, CDR2 YNFKEQ. The CDR3 sequence is 14 residues long. CDR3 nucleotide sequence: TGTGCCAGCAGCCGCGGCAATCCGAATGAAAAACTGTTTTTT. It is translated as CASSRGNPNEKLFF.

This clone has a handful of counts. This CDR3 reads CASSPSGRYQETQYF. CDR3 in DNA: TGTGCCAGCAGCCCAAGCGGGAGGTACCAAGAGACCCAGTACTTC. The chain employs TRBV28 and TRBJ2-5; TRBD2 matches at 9 bases. The J segment lost 0 bases and the V segment lost 6 bases, leaving 5 bases of the junction unmatched. Germline-derived CDR1 and CDR2 are MDHEN and SYDVKM. The CDR3 contains 15 residues.

The rearrangement uses TRBV5-6 and TRBJ1-2, with D perhaps matching TRBD1 (5 bases). V was trimmed by 4 bases and J by 5 bases, leaving 15 bases between them. The CDR3 contains 14 residues. CDR1 and CDR2 from the germline V gene are SGHDT and YYEEEE. DNA of the CDR3: TGTGCCAGCAGCGGAACGACAGACAGATATGGCTACACCTTC. Its translation is CASSGTTDRYGYTF.

By proportion, this clone is medium-sized. An end of the junction does not agree with germline; a read error may underlie this. The CDR3 DNA reads as TGTGCCAGCAGCTTGGGCAGGGGCTATGAGACCCAGTACTTC. It encodes CASSLGRGYETQYF. This sequence joins TRBV5-3 and TRBJ2-5; maybe TRBD1 (6 bases). TRBV5-3 qualifies as an ORF whose function is uncertain. The CDR3 extends over 14 amino acids.

The chain is built from TRBV21-1 and TRBJ2-7. TRBV21-1 corresponds to a pseudogene. CDR3 length: 12 residues. The CDR3 DNA reads TGTGCCAGCAGCCCCATCCTCTACGAGCAGTACTTC. As protein: CASSPILYEQYF.

The CDR3 loop is CASSPGTGGGEKLFF. In DNA, the CDR3 is TGCGCCAGCAGCCCCGGGACAGGGGGCGGTGAAAAACTGTTTTTT. This chain links TRBV5-1 with TRBJ1-4, with 12 nucleotides matching TRBD1. V was pared by 4 bases and J by 7 bases, with 5 bases of the junction left unmatched. Per germline, CDR1 SGHRS and CDR2 YFSETQ. The length of the CDR3 is 15 residues.

V usage is TRBV15 and J usage is TRBJ1-4; unclear D gene. V was cut by 6 bases and J by 8 bases, with 10 bases left in between. Germline V gene sequence: CDR1 LNHNV, CDR2 YYDKDF (reference sequence). There are 12 residues in the CDR3. The CDR3 DNA sequence: TGTGCCACCAGAGGAGCTGGCGAAAAACTGTTTTTT. It is translated as CATRGAGEKLFF.

This clone was seen only once. This chain joins TRBV5-6 and TRBJ2-1; D possibly corresponds to TRBD2 (6 bases). Germline loops: CDR1 SGHDT, CDR2 YYEEEE. This CDR3 has 16 residues. Trimming removed 0 bases from V and 9 bases from J, with 19 bases in between. In nucleotides, the CDR3 is TGTGCCAGCAGCTTGGGCCTCGGGACTCCTCGAGGTGAGCAGTTCTTC. Translation gives CASSLGLGTPRGEQFF. Supplemented by reference TRBV5-6 and TRBJ2-1, the full variable domain reads DAGVTQSPTHLIKTRGQQVTLRCSPKSGHDTVSWYQQALGQGPQFIFQYYEEEERQRGNFPDRFSGHQFPNYSSELNVNALLLGDSALYLCASSLGLGTPRGEQFFGPGTRLTVL.

This clone was recorded a few times. This chain links TRBV7-2 with TRBJ1-2; no firm D call. The CDR3 runs to 15 residues. Trimming pared 5 bases from V and 6 bases from J, leaving 19 bases between. Germline V gives CDR1 SGHTA, CDR2 FQGNSA. The CDR3 here is CASSADPRTTNGYTF. CDR3 bases: TGTGCCAGCAGCGCAGACCCTCGAACTACCAATGGCTACACCTTC. Filled out from reference TRBV7-2 and TRBJ1-2, the complete variable domain reads GAGVSQSPSNKVTEKGKDVELRCDPISGHTALYWYRQSLGQGLEFLIYFQGNSAPDKSGLPSDRFSAERTGGSVSTLTIQRTQQEDSAVYLCASSADPRTTNGYTFGSGTRLTVV.

The chain joins TRBV6-6 to TRBJ1-2; TRBD1 might be the D (5 bases). This CDR3 has 12 amino acids. CDR1 and CDR2 (germline): MNHNY, SVGAGI (reference sequence). Trimming removed 5 bases at V and 8 bases at J, with 12 bases between. CDR3 coding DNA: TGTGCCAGCAGTCTTGGGACTGACGGCTACACCTTC. This encodes CASSLGTDGYTF.

The rearrangement uses TRBV27 and TRBJ2-2; D perhaps matches TRBD2 (6 bases). CDR1 is MNHEY and CDR2 is SMNVEV in the germline V gene (reference sequence). V was cut by 5 bases and J by 6 bases, with 19 bases left in between. The CDR3 loop spans 16 amino acids. Here the CDR3 DNA reads TGTGCCAGCAGTCAAAACCGACTAGTTCTAGCCGGGGAGCTGTTTTTT. Its protein product is CASSQNRLVLAGELFF.

On this clone: Sequence at one end of the junction differs from germline and may be a read error. The rearrangement joins TRBV18 to TRBJ2-7; D gene ambiguous. The CDR3 totals 12 residues. Germline V gives CDR1 KGHSH, CDR2 LQKENI. CDR3 protein: CASSPRGNEQYF. The CDR3, as DNA: TGTGCCAGCTCGCCACGAGGCAACGAGCAGTACTTC.

V usage is TRBV6-1 and J usage is TRBJ2-5, with D possibly TRBD2 on 6 matching bases. Looked up from germline, CDR1 is MNHNS and CDR2 is SASEGT. Trimming left V 11 bases short and J 4 bases short, with 11 bases between. The CDR3 runs 11 residues. The CDR3 sequence: CAGAGGETQYF. The CDR3 region has the DNA TGTGCCGGAGCCGGGGGAGAGACCCAGTACTTC.

The sample holds a few counts of this clone. The J gene is TRBJ1-6, the V gene TRBV4-1; D unclear. Germline CDR1 and CDR2: MGHRA and YSYEKL. V was clipped by 2 bases and J by 8 bases, with 22 bases between them. This CDR3 region has 18 residues. The CDR3 here is CASSQPSQSGWGYSPLHF. The DNA of the CDR3 is TGCGCCAGCAGCCAACCATCTCAGTCGGGGTGGGGTTATTCACCCCTCCACTTT.

The chain has TRBV30 and TRBJ1-2, with D unclear. V was clipped by 2 bases and J by 4 bases, with 11 bases between them. This CDR3 contains 13 residues. Per the germline V gene, CDR1 is GTSNPN and CDR2 is SVGIG (reference sequence). The DNA for the CDR3 is TGTGCCTGGAGTCACACCTACTCCTATGGCTACACCTTC. Translation: CAWSHTYSYGYTF. Complete variable domain (other parts from reference TRBV30 and TRBJ1-2): SQTIHQWPATLVQPVGSPLSLECTVEGTSNPNLYWYRQAAGRGLQLLFYSVGIGQISSEVPQNLSASRPQDRQFILSSKKLLLSDSGFYLCAWSHTYSYGYTFGSGTRLTVV.